Below, 10 T cell receptor beta chains from the same sample are listed, as sequenced in a study of shared clonotypes between healthy human individuals. The data were produced by immunoSEQ multiplex PCR, yet TCRdb's version contains in-frame clones alone and is incomplete. The sample has roughly 2,300,000 clones, 85% to 95% seen once; the top ten hold 0.37%. What was sequenced was naive CD4+ T cells from PBMCs. The subset was: CD45RA+ positively selected. These TCRs come from a man younger than 30 in good health. Some clones in this sample may be carry-over from other donors' samples.

J is TRBJ1-1 and V is TRBV5-1, with D unresolved. The germline V gene has CDR1 SGHRS and CDR2 YFSETQ. This CDR3 is 14 amino acids long. V gave up 0 bases and J gave up 6 bases, with 12 bases separating them. In DNA form, the CDR3 reads TGCGCCAGCAGCTTGGACGTCTCTGGCGCTGAAGCTTTCTTT. As protein: CASSLDVSGAEAFF.

About this clone itself: The same CDR3 arises from other DNA sequences in this sample as well. This chain connects TRBV6-5 to TRBJ1-5, with D tentatively TRBD1 (5 bases). Trimming shortened V by 4 bases and J by 4 bases, and 8 bases separated the two germline ends. This CDR3 spans 13 amino acids. CDR1 is MNHEY, CDR2 SVGAGI, per germline. CDR3 bases: TGTGCCAGCAGTTGGGACCGTAATCAGCCCCAGCATTTT. Translation gives CASSWDRNQPQHF.

This chain links TRBV5-1 with TRBJ2-3, with TRBD1 matching over 10 bases. Per germline, CDR1 SGHRS and CDR2 YFSETQ. With V trimmed by 4 bases and J by 4 bases, 6 bases remained unmatched. CDR3 length: 15 residues. The CDR3 coding sequence is TGCGCCAGCAGCGTCCGGGACAGGGGAGCAGATACGCAGTATTTT. Amino acid sequence: CASSVRDRGADTQYF. The full variable domain, its missing parts supplied by reference TRBV5-1 and TRBJ2-3, is KAGVTQTPRYLIKTRGQQVTLSCSPISGHRSVSWYQQTPGQGLQFLFEYFSETQRNKGNFPGRFSGRQFSNSRSEMNVSTLELGDSALYLCASSVRDRGADTQYFGPGTRLTVL.

The chain couples TRBV6-5 to TRBJ2-5; D possibly matches TRBD1 or TRBD2 (5 bases each). Germline V gene data show CDR1 as MNHEY and CDR2 as SVGAGI. The CDR3 sequence is 15 residues long. Trimming stripped 0 bases from V and 1 base from J, with 9 bases between. CDR3 protein: CASSYSEGPQETQYF. Here the CDR3 DNA reads TGTGCCAGCAGTTACTCAGAGGGGCCCCAAGAGACCCAGTACTTC.

The V and J genes are TRBV6-1 and TRBJ1-1, with D tentatively TRBD1 (6 bases). V lost 7 bases and J 4 bases, leaving 13 bases between the germline ends. Germline CDR1 and CDR2: MNHNS and SASEGT. The length of the CDR3 is 13 residues. The DNA of the CDR3 is TGTGCCAGCACACCCAGGGGAGGCACTGAAGCTTTCTTT. Its translation: CASTPRGGTEAFF.

This clone is a singleton in its sample. The gene calls are TRBV5-8 and TRBJ1-5; no definite D call. V gave up 3 bases and J gave up 7 bases, with 5 bases separating them. The germline gives CDR1 SGHTS, CDR2 YDEGEE. The CDR3 loop spans 11 amino acids. CDR3 in amino acids: CASSSPQPQHF. For the CDR3, the DNA is TGTGCCAGCAGCTCACCGCAGCCCCAGCATTTT.

This chain joins TRBV7-9 and TRBJ1-6, with D tentatively TRBD1 (5 bases). Trimming pared 3 bases from V and 14 bases from J, leaving 11 bases between. From germline, CDR1 is SEHNR and CDR2 FQNEAQ (reference sequence). The CDR3 is 12 amino acids. CDR3 sequence: CASSLGGTSLHF. The DNA for the CDR3 is TGTGCCAGCAGCTTGGGGGGGACGTCCCTCCACTTT.

V gene TRBV14 combines with J gene TRBJ2-7; no firm D call. There are 13 residues in the CDR3. Per the germline V gene, CDR1 is SGHDN and CDR2 is FVKESK. Trimming left V 0 bases short and J 6 bases short, with 9 bases between. Here the CDR3 reads CASSQEVGVEQYF. CDR3 DNA sequence: TGTGCCAGCAGCCAAGAAGTCGGTGTCGAGCAGTACTTC.

This chain connects TRBV5-1 to TRBJ1-1, with TRBD1 as a possible D gene (5 bases). V was shortened by 4 bases and J by 4 bases, with 14 bases between the two germline ends. Germline CDR1 SGHRS, CDR2 YFSETQ. The CDR3 contains 14 residues. The CDR3 coding sequence is TGCGCCAGCAGCGTTGATTTGGGGGTCACTGAAGCTTTCTTT. Its translation is CASSVDLGVTEAFF.

Of note for this clone: The same CDR3 also results from other DNA sequences found in this sample. This chain connects TRBV10-3 to TRBJ2-5; D gene ambiguous. Germline-derived CDR1 and CDR2 are ENHRY and SYGVKD. V was pared by 2 bases and J by 2 bases, with 0 bases between. The CDR3 sequence is 11 residues long. CDR3 DNA: TGTGCCATCAGTGAGCAAGAGACCCAGTACTTC. Protein product: CAISEQETQYF.